What follows are 16 T cell receptor beta chains derived from one specimen sequenced in a study of metastatic and nonmetastatic thyroid tumors. Every patient was untreated before thyroid surgery. Using MiXCR, TCRdb reanalyzed the PCR reads. The repertoire holds 60,000 or so clones, with less than 5% as singletons. The sequencing input was blood. These receptors were collected from a female donor with papillary thyroid cancer or a benign thyroid nodule (not recorded which). Some clones in this sample may be carry-over from other donors' samples.

This clone was recorded a few times. This sequence joins TRBV18 and TRBJ1-4; a weak D match, TRBD1 (6 bases). CDR1 and CDR2 from the germline V gene are KGHSH and LQKENI. The V end was cut by 3 bases, the J end by 8 bases, with 19 bases between. The CDR3 length is 16 residues. The CDR3 DNA sequence: TGTGCCAGCTCACCGTGGACAGCGGGAAGTCTCGAAAAACTGTTTTTT. It specifies CASSPWTAGSLEKLFF. The full variable domain, its missing parts supplied by reference TRBV18 and TRBJ1-4, is NAGVMQNPRHLVRRRGQEARLRCSPMKGHSHVYWYRQLPEEGLKFMVYLQKENIIDESGMPKERFSAEFPKEGPSILRIQQVVRGDSAAYFCASSPWTAGSLEKLFFGSGTQLSVL.

The table lists this clone with a few counts. The chain links TRBV28 to TRBJ1-1; D is perhaps TRBD1 (5 bases). The germline CDR1 and CDR2 sequences are MDHEN and SYDVKM. V was shortened by 5 bases and J by 7 bases, with 14 bases between the two germline ends. This CDR3 has 13 residues. In nucleotides, the CDR3 is TGTGCCAGCAGTCCCCGGGGCCAGGTTGAAGCTTTCTTT. Amino acid sequence: CASSPRGQVEAFF.

This clone appeared many times. CDR3 sequence: CATSRDLGEQYF. DNA of the CDR3: TGTGCCACCAGCAGAGATCTGGGCGAGCAGTACTTC. The V and J genes are TRBV15 and TRBJ2-7, with D uncertain. Trimming removed 0 bases from V and 6 bases from J, with 6 bases in between. Germline V CDR1 and CDR2: LNHNV, YYDKDF (reference sequence). The CDR3 length is 12 residues. Based on the CDR3 plus reference TRBV15 and TRBJ2-7, the full variable domain is DAMVIQNPRYQVTQFGKPVTLSCSQTLNHNVMYWYQQKSSQAPKLLFHYYDKDFNNEADTPDNFQSRRPNTSFCFLDIRSPGLGDTAMYLCATSRDLGEQYFGPGTRLTVT.

This clone occurred a few times. The rearrangement links TRBV6-2 or TRBV6-3 to TRBJ2-1, with unresolved D. From germline, CDR1 is MNHEY and CDR2 SVGEGT. Trimming pared 0 bases from V and 7 bases from J, leaving 10 bases between. CDR3 length: 14 amino acids. The CDR3 DNA reads as TGTGCCAGCAGTTACTCTCAGGATTGGAATGAGCAGTTCTTC. Translating gives CASSYSQDWNEQFF.

Many counts were recorded for this clone. This chain uses TRBV13 with TRBJ2-2; D remains unclear. Germline values: CDR1 PRHDT, CDR2 FYEKMQ (reference sequence). V lost 8 bases and J 0 bases, leaving 16 bases between the germline ends. The CDR3 contains 16 residues. The CDR3 DNA reads TGTGCCAGCTCCCCAAACGGCGGCCCGAACACCGGGGAGCTGTTTTTT. Protein sequence: CASSPNGGPNTGELFF. The full variable domain, with the rest looked up from reference TRBV13 and TRBJ2-2, is AAGVIQSPRHLIKEKRETATLKCYPIPRHDTVYWYQQGPGQDPQFLISFYEKMQSDKGSIPDRFSAQQFSDYHSELNMSSLELGDSALYFCASSPNGGPNTGELFFGEGSRLTVL.

There are many counts of this clone. The gene calls are TRBV6-2 or TRBV6-3 and TRBJ2-4; maybe TRBD2 (5 bases). The CDR3 runs 17 residues. CDR1 is MNHEY, CDR2 SVGEGT, per germline. Trimming took off 10 bases at V and 1 base at J, with 23 bases between the two ends. DNA of the CDR3: TGTGCCACCAAAGAGGGCCTGGGTGGTAACGCCAAAAACATTCAGTACTTC. Amino acid sequence: CATKEGLGGNAKNIQYF.

This clone was recorded many times. J is TRBJ2-3 and V is TRBV9; tentative D call: TRBD1 (6 bases). The germline CDR1 and CDR2 sequences are SGDLS and YYNGEE. This CDR3 has 14 residues. V was trimmed by 0 bases and J by 6 bases, leaving 11 bases between them. This chain's CDR3 is CASSVGDMRDTQYF. CDR3 bases: TGTGCCAGCAGCGTAGGGGACATGAGGGATACGCAGTATTTT.

Note on this clone: The CDR3 end shows no conserved phenylalanine or tryptophan, and so a read error is likely. The chain has TRBV19 and TRBJ1-1; D call uncertain. The germline V gene has CDR1 LNHDA and CDR2 SQIVND (reference sequence). Trimming pared 3 bases from V and 9 bases from J, leaving 14 bases between. The CDR3 is 13 amino acids. The CDR3 bases are TGTGCCAGTAGTATGACGTTGAGGTTACAAGCTTTCTCT. Translation: CASSMTLRLQAFS.

This clone was recorded many times. This chain links TRBV10-3 with TRBJ2-7; a weak D match, TRBD2 (6 bases). V lost 6 bases and J 4 bases, leaving 10 bases between the germline ends. The CDR3 is 12 amino acids. Per germline, CDR1 ENHRY and CDR2 SYGVKD. The CDR3, as DNA: TGTGCCATCAGCGCCGGGGGTTACGAGCAGTACTTC. Its translation is CAISAGGYEQYF.

J is TRBJ2-7 and V is TRBV11-3; D is perhaps TRBD2 (6 bases). The V end lost 3 bases, the J end lost 4 bases, and 13 bases lay between the germline ends. The CDR3 is 14 residues long. Germline V lookup: CDR1 SGHNT, CDR2 YENEEA. The CDR3 is CASSFTIGSYEQYF. The CDR3 DNA reads TGTGCCAGCAGCTTCACTATCGGGAGTTACGAGCAGTACTTC. Complete variable domain (other parts from reference TRBV11-3 and TRBJ2-7): EAGVVQSPRYKIIEKKQPVAFWCNPISGHNTLYWYLQNLGQGPELLIRYENEEAVDDSQLPKDRFSAERLKGVDSTLKIQPAELGDSAVYLCASSFTIGSYEQYFGPGTRLTVT.

This clone was counted at least ten times. The chain carries TRBV30 and TRBJ2-6; maybe TRBD2 (6 bases). This CDR3 is built from 18 residues. The germline V and J ends were trimmed by 0 bases and 2 bases, with 17 bases remaining between them. Germline V gives CDR1 GTSNPN, CDR2 SVGIG (reference sequence). The CDR3 loop reads CAWSVRPGVAAGANVLTF. DNA for the CDR3: TGTGCCTGGAGTGTACGCCCGGGAGTAGCAGCTGGGGCCAACGTCCTGACTTTC.

A note on this clone: This is likely a read error, given that the CDR3 carries no conserved phenylalanine or tryptophan at its end. The chain carries TRBV2 and TRBJ2-7; TRBD1 agrees at 10 bases. The germline gives CDR1 SNHLY, CDR2 FYNNEI. V was pared by 3 bases and J by 7 bases, with 9 bases of the junction left unmatched. CDR3 length equals 15 residues. The CDR3 protein is CASSEARQGAGEQYS. The CDR3 coding sequence is TGTGCCAGCAGTGAGGCGAGACAGGGGGCTGGTGAGCAGTACTCC.

The sample holds many counts of this clone. The chain uses TRBV28 and TRBJ1-3; D is unresolved. Trimming stripped 3 bases from V and 0 bases from J, with 15 bases between. The CDR3 contains 17 residues. Germline V lookup: CDR1 MDHEN, CDR2 SYDVKM. The CDR3 protein is CASSFGGYWSSGNTIYF. For the CDR3, the DNA is TGTGCCAGCAGTTTCGGAGGGTACTGGAGCTCTGGAAACACCATATATTTT.

This clone has a count of ten or more. This chain connects TRBV7-9 to TRBJ1-2; D perhaps matches TRBD1 (5 bases). The V end lost 3 bases, the J end lost 8 bases, and 13 bases lay between the germline ends. The CDR3 length is 13 residues. Germline V gene sequence: CDR1 SEHNR, CDR2 FQNEAQ (reference sequence). The CDR3 DNA is TGTGCCAGCAGCTTTCCCGGGGGAGGAGGCTACACCTTC. Protein: CASSFPGGGGYTF.

This clone was seen many times. The rearrangement uses TRBV19 and TRBJ1-5, with D unclear. Trimming shortened V by 4 bases and J by 0 bases, and 10 bases separated the two germline ends. CDR1 and CDR2 from the germline V gene are LNHDA and SQIVND (reference sequence). The CDR3 extends over 15 amino acids. The CDR3 DNA is TGTGCCAGTAGTACGCGGGTGTCTAGCAATCAGCCCCAGCATTTT. As protein: CASSTRVSSNQPQHF.

This clone was seen at least ten times. The chain carries TRBV18 and TRBJ2-5; D call uncertain. CDR3 length equals 12 residues. Germline-derived CDR1 and CDR2 are KGHSH and LQKENI. V was clipped by 6 bases and J by 0 bases, with 5 bases between them. The CDR3 DNA sequence: TGTGCCAGCTCTCCGTACCAAGAGACCCAGTACTTC. As protein: CASSPYQETQYF.